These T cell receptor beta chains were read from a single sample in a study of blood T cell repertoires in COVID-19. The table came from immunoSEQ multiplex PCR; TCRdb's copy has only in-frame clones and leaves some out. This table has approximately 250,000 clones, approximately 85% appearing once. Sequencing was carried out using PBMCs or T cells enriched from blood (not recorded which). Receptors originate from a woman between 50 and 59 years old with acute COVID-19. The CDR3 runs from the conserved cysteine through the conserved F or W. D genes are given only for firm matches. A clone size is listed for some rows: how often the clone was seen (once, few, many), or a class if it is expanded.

TGTGCCTACCTTAGGACAGGGGGCCGTAGGACTGAAGCTTTCTTT,CAYLRTGGRRTEAFF,TRBJ1-1,-,TRBV30,TRBD1
TGTGCCTGGAGTGTACTTGGCTTGAGCGGCAATCAGCCCCAGCATTTT,CAWSVLGLSGNQPQHF,TRBJ1-5,few,TRBV30,-
TGCGCCAGCACTGGGGGTAGCGGGGAGAGCACAGATACGCAGTATTTT,CASTGGSGESTDTQYF,TRBJ2-3,-,TRBV5-1,TRBD2
TGTGCCTCTGGGGAGCAGCCCCAGCATTTT,CASGEQPQHF,TRBJ1-5,few,TRBV2,-
TGTGCCAGCAGCTTAGCTCAGGGGAAGAACACTGAAGCTTTCTTT,CASSLAQGKNTEAFF,TRBJ1-1,few,TRBV7-9,-
TGTGCCAGCAGCTCCGACAGAAACACTGAAGCTTTCTTT,CASSSDRNTEAFF,TRBJ1-1,-,TRBV11-3,-
TGTGCCAGCCGGACAGGGTGGGGCACCGGGGAGCTGTTTTTT,CASRTGWGTGELFF,TRBJ2-2,-,TRBV9,TRBD1
TGTGCCAGCAGTTCCCAGGGGGCGGGGAACATTCAGTACTTC,CASSSQGAGNIQYF,TRBJ2-4,-,TRBV6-5,TRBD1
TGTGCCAGCGCCGCCACCGCGTTCGGGAACACCATATATTTT,CASAATAFGNTIYF,TRBJ1-3,-,TRBV6-5,-
TGCGCCAGCAGCCAAGCCCAGGGGGCGGGTGAAAAACTGTTTTTT,CASSQAQGAGEKLFF,TRBJ1-4,-,TRBV4-1,TRBD1
TGTGCCATCACTCCGGGACAGGGAAACTATGGCTACACCTTC,CAITPGQGNYGYTF,TRBJ1-2,-,TRBV10-3,TRBD1
TGTGCCAGCAGCTTAGGCGGGACTAGCGGGGTCCAAGAGACCCAGTACTTC,CASSLGGTSGVQETQYF,TRBJ2-5,once,TRBV7-8,TRBD2
TGTGCCAGTAGTATTGGACAGGGGGCGCGCACCTTC,CASSIGQGARTF,TRBJ1-2,-,TRBV19,TRBD1
TGTGCCAGCAGTCCAGAGGGATACGAGCAGTACTTC,CASSPEGYEQYF,TRBJ2-7,once,TRBV6-2/TRBV6-3,-
TGTGCCAGCAGTCCCCAGGGGATCGTGCATGGGACTGAAGCTTTCTTT,CASSPQGIVHGTEAFF,TRBJ1-1,-,TRBV27,-